Listed here are 24 T cell receptor beta chains from one sample, sequenced in a study of post-analysis software for immune sequencing data. Points from the study as a whole: With TRBV5-6, TRBV5-1 and TRBV20-1 included, roughly five TRBV segments were more frequent in patients than in controls.

These TCRs' antigens remain unknown. Built from TCR beta cDNA, the libraries had unique molecular identifiers in them. In TCRdb, the PCR reads were re-called with MiXCR into one record per CDR3 protein. The table lists hundreds of thousands of distinct CDR3 sequences, approximately 53% of them singletons. The sequenced material came from blood. These receptors were collected from a girl aged 5 to 17 with multiple sclerosis.

This clonotype was counted only a few times. This chain links TRBV29-1 with TRBJ1-1; no reliable D call. The CDR3 covers 11 residues. CDR1 is SQVTM and CDR2 is ANQGSEA in the germline V gene. V lost 6 bases and J lost 5, with 10 bases in between. CDR3 residues: CSVGLGTEAFF. CDR3 DNA: TGCAGCGTCGGGCTGGGGACTGAAGCTTTCTTT.

The CDR3 DNA reads as TGCGCCAGCCGCCGACAGGGCGACACCGGGGAGCTGTTTTTT. It encodes CASRRQGDTGELFF. The V call is TRBV5-1, the J call TRBJ2-2, with TRBD1 matching 7 bases. Germline CDR1 and CDR2: SGHRS and YFSETQ. V trimming: 7 bases; J trimming: 3 bases; junction bases outside the gene matches: 6. The CDR3 consists of 14 residues.

Written as DNA, the CDR3 is TGTGCCAGCAGGACTACCGGGACGGGGTTCTTC. Residues: CASRTTGTGFF. V is TRBV6-6 and J is TRBJ2-1; D possibly matches TRBD1 or TRBD2 (5 bases each). CDR1 is MNHNY and CDR2 is SVGAGI in the germline V gene (reference sequence). This CDR3 spans 11 amino acids. V lost 6 bases and J lost 15, with 15 bases in between.

The chain combines TRBV9 with TRBJ2-4; 7 positions match TRBD2. Germline assignment: CDR1 SGDLS and CDR2 YYNGEE. The CDR3 covers 15 residues. The junction had 20 bases not matched to a gene; V was cut back by 7 bases and J by 13 bases. This chain's CDR3 is CASGPDWAGAGEQYF. The CDR3 nucleotides are TGTGCCAGCGGACCAGATTGGGCGGGAGCTGGAGAGCAGTACTTC. The full variable domain, in which reference TRBV9 and TRBJ2-4 provide the parts outside the CDR3, is DSGVTQTPKHLITATGQRVTLRCSPRSGDLSVYWYQQSLDQGLQFLIQYYNGEERAKGNILERFSAQQFPDLHSELNLSSLELGDSALYFCASGPDWAGAGEQYFGAGTRLSVL.

This clonotype was seen more than once but under ten times. The rearrangement joins TRBV20-1 to TRBJ2-2, with 13 positions matching TRBD2. Germline V gene sequence: CDR1 DFQATT, CDR2 SNEGSKA (reference sequence). The CDR3 runs to 15 residues. Germline trimming cut 6 bases from V and 5 bases from J; bases unmatched to any gene: 6. CDR3 nucleotide sequence: TGCAGTGCCACTCCGGGACTAGCGGGAACCGGGGAGCTGTTTTTT. Protein: CSATPGLAGTGELFF.

The V gene is TRBV7-8, the J gene TRBJ2-3; D call uncertain. The germline V gene has CDR1 SGHVS and CDR2 FQNEAQ. The germline V and J ends were trimmed by 7 bases and 2 bases, with 16 bases remaining between them. The CDR3 runs 15 residues. The CDR3: CASIEVGVSTDTQYF. CDR3 nucleotide sequence: TGTGCCAGCATCGAAGTGGGCGTTTCCACAGATACGCAGTATTTT. The whole variable domain, filled in from reference TRBV7-8 and TRBJ2-3, reads GAGVSQSPRYKVAKRGQDVALRCDPISGHVSLFWYQQALGQGPEFLTYFQNEAQLDKSGLPSDRFFAERPEGSVSTLKIQRTQQEDSAVYLCASIEVGVSTDTQYFGPGTRLTVL.

This clonotype occurred once. The chain couples TRBV3-1 to TRBJ1-5; no reliable D call. Germline values: CDR1 LGHDT, CDR2 YNNKEL (reference sequence). CDR3 length equals 14 residues. Trimming cost V 0 bases and J 7 bases, with 10 bases left between them. DNA of the CDR3: TGTGCCAGCAGCCAAGATAGTGCCGGACAGCCCCAGCATTTT. Its protein is CASSQDSAGQPQHF.

Here the CDR3 reads CATSDHSYGYTF. The CDR3 DNA follows: TGTGCCACCAGTGATCACAGCTATGGCTACACCTTC. The chain joins TRBV24-1 to TRBJ1-2; no reliable D call. This CDR3 has 12 residues. V lost 3 bases and J lost 4, with 5 bases in between. Germline V gene lookup returns CDR1 KGHDR and CDR2 SFDVKD.

This sequence joins TRBV11-2 and TRBJ2-1, with 9 bases aligning to TRBD1. The junction had 10 bases not matched to a gene; V was cut back by 1 base and J by 9 bases. Germline CDR1 SGHAT, CDR2 FQNNGV. The CDR3 contains 16 residues. The CDR3, as DNA: TGTGCCAGCAGCTTAGCGGGGACAGGGCAATTGGGTGAGCAGTTCTTC. This translates into CASSLAGTGQLGEQFF.

Points on this clonotype: The junction and the germline gene differ at one end; a read error may be behind it. The V and J genes are TRBV15 and TRBJ1-1; D remains unclear. This CDR3 contains 14 residues. Germline CDR1 and CDR2: LNHNV and YYDKDF (reference sequence). CDR3 nucleotide sequence: TGCGCCACCAGCAGAGGCCCAGCAGCTACTGAAGCTTTCTTT. This encodes CATSRGPAATEAFF.

The chain is built from TRBV12-3 or TRBV12-4 and TRBJ2-2; no reliable D call. The V gene lost 5 bases and the J gene lost 0 bases, with 7 bases spanning the gap. The CDR3 has 14 amino acids. The CDR3 here is CASSPRSNTGELFF. The CDR3 DNA sequence: TGTGCCAGCAGTCCCCGCTCGAACACCGGGGAGCTGTTTTTT.

This clonotype was picked up a small number of times. The rearrangement joins TRBV20-1 to TRBJ2-1, with TRBD2 as a possible D gene (5 bases). Trimming cost V 5 bases and J 0 bases, with 8 bases left between them. The CDR3 spans 13 residues. Germline V gene data show CDR1 as DFQATT and CDR2 as SNEGSKA (reference sequence). The CDR3 region has the DNA TGCAGTGCTGGACTCAGCTCCTACAATGAGCAGTTCTTC. It is translated as CSAGLSSYNEQFF.

This clonotype has only a few counts. The chain combines TRBV7-2 with TRBJ2-7, with 7 bases matching TRBD1. The CDR3 is 15 residues long. Germline values: CDR1 SGHTA, CDR2 FQGNSA. The V and J ends lost 2 bases and 2 bases, in that order; junction bases with no gene match: 6. CDR3 amino acids: CASSLTDRDTYEQYF. CDR3 DNA: TGTGCCAGCAGCTTAACCGACAGGGATACCTACGAGCAGTACTTC.

The chain links TRBV29-1 to TRBJ2-5; D unclear. The germline CDR1 and CDR2 sequences are SQVTM and ANQGSEA. This CDR3 spans 10 amino acids. Trimming stripped 8 bases from V and 5 bases from J, with 9 bases between. CDR3 region: CSSAEETQYF. The CDR3 DNA reads as TGCAGCTCCGCGGAGGAGACCCAGTACTTC.

This clonotype has only one observation. The chain joins TRBV27 to TRBJ2-3; maybe TRBD2 (5 bases). CDR1 is MNHEY and CDR2 is SMNVEV in the germline V gene (reference sequence). The CDR3 totals 11 residues. V lost 5 bases to trimming and J lost 13 bases, with 13 bases between them. CDR3 sequence reads: CASSVGLVEYF. The CDR3 coding sequence is TGTGCCAGCAGTGTCGGACTGGTGGAGTATTTT.

This clonotype has just a few counts. The CDR3 spells CSVGQGTFYEQYF. The CDR3, as DNA: TGCAGCGTGGGACAGGGGACCTTCTACGAGCAGTACTTC. The chain couples TRBV29-1 to TRBJ2-7, with 10 bases lining up with TRBD1. After removal of 6 bases from V and 3 bases from J, the junction contained 5 bases not matched to a gene. The CDR3 consists of 13 residues. Per germline, CDR1 SQVTM and CDR2 ANQGSEA.

The genes are TRBV7-9 and TRBJ2-1; 7 bases match TRBD2. CDR3 length: 14 residues. Germline lookup yields CDR1 SEHNR and CDR2 FQNEAQ (reference sequence). J gave up 4 bases and V 4 bases, and 4 bases lay outside the gene matches. Written as DNA, the CDR3 is TGTGCCAGCAGCTCGGGACTACTTTACAATGAGCAGTTCTTC. As protein: CASSSGLLYNEQFF.

This chain uses TRBV7-3 with TRBJ2-1; 7 nucleotides align to TRBD2. The length of the CDR3 is 14 residues. V shed 3 bases and J 8 bases; nucleotides not matched to a gene: 7. Germline V gene sequence: CDR1 SGHTA, CDR2 FQGTGA. The CDR3 sequence: CASSFSRGVYEQFF. DNA of the CDR3: TGTGCCAGCAGCTTCTCCCGGGGGGTTTATGAGCAGTTCTTC.

This clonotype was detected only a few times. The CDR3 sequence: CASSQDLGSEQYF. CDR3 in DNA: TGTGCCAGCAGCCAAGATTTAGGGTCCGAGCAGTACTTC. The chain couples TRBV4-2 to TRBJ2-7; D not resolved. The CDR3 is made up of 13 amino acids. The V end was cut by 0 bases, the J end by 6 bases, with 9 bases between. Germline loops: CDR1 LGHNA, CDR2 YNFKEQ.

The V gene is TRBV12-3 or TRBV12-4, the J gene TRBJ1-6, with unresolved D. The length of the CDR3 is 15 residues. Trimming removed 3 bases from V and 9 bases from J, with 15 bases in between. The CDR3 here is CASSFPPENGSPLHF. Written as DNA, the CDR3 is TGTGCCAGCAGTTTTCCGCCCGAGAACGGTTCACCCCTCCACTTT.

This clonotype occurred a few times. The chain employs TRBV29-1 and TRBJ2-3; TRBD1 matches 8 bases. Per the germline V gene, CDR1 is SQVTM and CDR2 is ANQGSEA. The CDR3 contains 13 residues. V was clipped by 5 bases and J by 2 bases; unmatched bases: 3. The CDR3 nucleotides are TGCAGCGTTATGGACAGGGACACAGATACGCAGTATTTT. It specifies CSVMDRDTDTQYF.

The V gene is TRBV11-2, the J gene TRBJ2-4; D remains unclear. The CDR3 runs 13 residues. Germline CDR1 is SGHAT and CDR2 is FQNNGV. The ends were cut back, 0 bases at V and 13 bases at J, with 13 bases in the middle. The DNA of the CDR3 is TGTGCCAGCAGCTTAGATGGTCAGGCCCTGCAGTACTTC. It yields the protein CASSLDGQALQYF.

J is TRBJ2-5 and V is TRBV30, with a tentative D call TRBD2 (5 bases). The CDR3 has 12 amino acids. V lost 5 bases and J 5 bases, leaving 12 bases between the germline ends. Looked up from germline, CDR1 is GTSNPN and CDR2 is SVGIG (reference sequence). CDR3 in DNA: TGTGCCTGGTCGACTATCAGGGAGACCCAGTACTTC. It codes for CAWSTIRETQYF.

The rearrangement links TRBV5-1 to TRBJ2-5, with D perhaps matching TRBD1 (5 bases). This CDR3 comprises 15 residues. Germline V gene lookup returns CDR1 SGHRS and CDR2 YFSETQ. Trimming shortened V by 2 bases and J by 5 bases, and 16 bases separated the two germline ends. The CDR3 sequence is CASSFKGQVGETQYF. CDR3 DNA sequence: TGCGCCAGCAGCTTCAAGGGGCAAGTTGGGGAGACCCAGTACTTC.